The TCR beta chain described here comes from a study of T cell responses to AZD1222 COVID-19 vaccine. Regarding the study as a whole: Spike regions recognized by vaccine-associated CD4 TCRs spanned the protein, led by 160-218 and 743-854.

As to this clone: The antigen is unknown.

Germline V gene sequence: CDR1 SGHDT, CDR2 YYEEEE. Trimming pared 0 bases from V and 5 bases from J, leaving 6 bases between. This CDR3 has 13 amino acids. The method was immunoSEQ multiplex PCR; TCRdb's version includes in-frame clones alone and lacks a portion of them. The table lists more than 250,000 clones, 90% to 95% of them singletons, with approximately 0.52% in the top ten. The V and J genes are TRBV5-6 and TRBJ2-1; D is unclear. Sequences were derived from peripheral blood, sampled on day 0 of AZD1222 vaccination. This receptor was obtained from an adult in good health. The CDR3 coding sequence is TGTGCCAGCAGCTTGGGAGTGAACAATGAGCAGTTCTTC. Translating it yields CASSLGVNNEQFF.